Following are 14 T cell receptor beta chains from one sample sequenced in a study of beta chain features in type 1 diabetes (dated by TCRdb to 2016 to 2018). Libraries were made using the immunoSEQ multiplex PCR assay. The entire amount of isolated RNA was reverse transcribed using the High Capacity cDNA Reverse Transcription Kit, so the sequenced TCRB transcripts were expressed ones. Sourced from immuneACCESS, this table was stored by TCRdb with only in-frame sequences that have V and J called. A share of the clones is absent; for the studies checked, an unresolved V gene accounts for under half, and the remainder has no known explanation. Here the sample has fewer than 650,000 clones; about 14% occur a single time. The ten most abundant clones make up approximately 0.087% of the sample. Sequenced sample: naive CD4+ T cells from blood. According to the study, the label for this sample's cell subset or site signals: true naive CD4+ T cells. All receptors come from a man aged 18 to 29 in good health.

This clone appeared a few times. The gene calls are TRBV2 and TRBJ2-7; 8 bases match TRBD1. Germline V lookup: CDR1 SNHLY, CDR2 FYNNEI. The CDR3 runs to 14 residues. V lost 6 bases to trimming and J lost 6 bases; unmatched junction nucleotides: 10. This chain's CDR3 is CASRTGVGLGEQYF. In nucleotides, the CDR3 is TGTGCCAGCAGGACAGGGGTTGGGCTTGGCGAGCAGTACTTC.

The table lists this clone with a few counts. This chain uses TRBV27 with TRBJ1-3; 7 bases agree with TRBD1. Unmatched junction bases numbered 1, after V lost 5 bases and J lost 3 bases. The CDR3 length is 13 residues. From germline, CDR1 is MNHEY and CDR2 SMNVEV (reference sequence). This CDR3 is CASSRQGGNTIYF. CDR3 bases: TGTGCCAGCAGTCGACAGGGTGGAAACACCATATATTTT.

This clone showed up just a few times. This rearrangement joins TRBV18 to TRBJ2-7; possibly TRBD1 or TRBD2 for D (6 bases each). The CDR3 runs to 17 residues. Germline V gives CDR1 KGHSH, CDR2 LQKENI. V was trimmed by 1 base and J by 5 bases, leaving 21 bases between them. The DNA of the CDR3 is TGTGCCAGCTCACCACGGATCGGGCAAGGGGGGTGGAACGAGCAGTACTTC. Protein sequence: CASSPRIGQGGWNEQYF.

This rearrangement joins TRBV5-1 to TRBJ2-2; TRBD2 might be the D (6 bases). Germline V gives CDR1 SGHRS, CDR2 YFSETQ. This CDR3 has 14 amino acids. Trimming took 7 bases from V and 3 from J, leaving 13 bases between them. The CDR3 DNA follows: TGCGCCAGCCCATGCGGGGTGTACACCGGGGAGCTGTTTTTT. Its protein is CASPCGVYTGELFF. Complete variable domain (other parts from reference TRBV5-1 and TRBJ2-2): KAGVTQTPRYLIKTRGQQVTLSCSPISGHRSVSWYQQTPGQGLQFLFEYFSETQRNKGNFPGRFSGRQFSNSRSEMNVSTLELGDSALYLCASPCGVYTGELFFGEGSRLTVL.

V gene TRBV7-3 combines with J gene TRBJ1-1; possible D gene TRBD1, 6 bases. This CDR3 region has 15 residues. Germline V gene data show CDR1 as SGHTA and CDR2 as FQGTGA. V gave up 0 bases and J gave up 4 bases, with 12 bases separating them. The CDR3 protein is CASSLTGGLGTEAFF. CDR3 in DNA: TGTGCCAGCAGCTTAACAGGGGGTTTGGGCACTGAAGCTTTCTTT.

The table lists this clone with a few counts. The rearrangement uses TRBV7-2 and TRBJ1-2; D remains unclear. The germline CDR1 and CDR2 sequences are SGHTA and FQGNSA. Trimming took 6 bases from V and 4 from J, leaving 15 bases between them. The CDR3 has 14 amino acids. The CDR3 DNA sequence: TGTGCCAGCAGTACCCTAAGGGTAGCCTATGGCTACACCTTC. It specifies CASSTLRVAYGYTF.

This chain links TRBV27 with TRBJ2-1; D possibly corresponds to TRBD1 (6 bases). The germline V and J ends were trimmed by 4 bases and 5 bases, with 15 bases remaining between them. The CDR3 runs 15 residues. Germline CDR1 MNHEY, CDR2 SMNVEV (reference sequence). The CDR3 protein is CASSYRVFRDNEQFF. The CDR3 DNA follows: TGTGCCAGCAGTTACAGGGTTTTCCGCGACAATGAGCAGTTCTTC.

J is TRBJ1-1 and V is TRBV5-1; a possible D gene is TRBD1 (5 bases). The CDR3 length is 14 residues. CDR1 and CDR2 from the germline V gene are SGHRS and YFSETQ. Trimming left V 0 bases short and J 3 bases short, with 9 bases between. The CDR3 region has the DNA TGCGCCAGCAGCTTGGCAGGGAGTGACACTGAAGCTTTCTTT. Residues: CASSLAGSDTEAFF. Full variable domain (remainder filled in from reference TRBV5-1 and TRBJ1-1): KAGVTQTPRYLIKTRGQQVTLSCSPISGHRSVSWYQQTPGQGLQFLFEYFSETQRNKGNFPGRFSGRQFSNSRSEMNVSTLELGDSALYLCASSLAGSDTEAFFGQGTRLTVV.

In its sample, this clone was seen a few times. The V call is TRBV2, the J call TRBJ2-2; D is possibly TRBD1 or TRBD2 (5 bases each). Trimming took 5 bases from V and 0 from J, leaving 13 bases between them. This CDR3 region has 16 residues. Germline CDR1 SNHLY, CDR2 FYNNEI. Here the CDR3 reads CASSTPGRPNTGELFF. The DNA for the CDR3 is TGTGCCAGCAGTACTCCGGGACGACCGAACACCGGGGAGCTGTTTTTT.

This chain uses TRBV5-1 with TRBJ1-4; unclear D gene. V lost 4 bases, J lost 11 bases, and 15 bases lay in between. This CDR3 comprises 13 residues. Germline V CDR1 and CDR2: SGHRS, YFSETQ. The CDR3 loop reads CASSRNGGKKLFF. CDR3 DNA: TGCGCCAGCAGCCGGAACGGAGGGAAGAAACTGTTTTTT.

The rearrangement uses TRBV15 and TRBJ2-1; TRBD2 matches at 10 bases. The germline V gene encodes CDR1 LNHNV and CDR2 YYDKDF (reference sequence). CDR3 length: 16 amino acids. Trimming took 1 base from V and 3 from J; bases not matched to a gene: 3. The DNA for the CDR3 is TGTGCCACCAGCAGAGGAGGGACTAGCGTCTACAATGAGCAGTTCTTC. Protein sequence: CATSRGGTSVYNEQFF.

V and J are TRBV10-3 and TRBJ2-7; D perhaps matches TRBD2 (5 bases). V gave up 4 bases and J gave up 2 bases, with 18 bases separating them. Germline CDR1 and CDR2: ENHRY and SYGVKD. The CDR3 contains 16 residues. CDR3 loop: CAISARRGLVAYEQYF. The CDR3 DNA follows: TGTGCCATCAGTGCTCGCCGCGGACTTGTCGCCTACGAGCAGTACTTC.

The table lists this clone with a few counts. V usage is TRBV7-2 and J usage is TRBJ1-5, with D perhaps matching TRBD1 (5 bases). This CDR3 is 15 amino acids long. The germline V gene encodes CDR1 SGHTA and CDR2 FQGNSA. Trimming stripped 5 bases from V and 1 base from J, with 12 bases between. The CDR3 region has the DNA TGTGCCAGCAGCCGACAAGGGGCGAGCAATCAGCCCCAGCATTTT. Translated: CASSRQGASNQPQHF.

Only a few counts were recorded for this clone. V and J are TRBV10-3 and TRBJ2-1, with 8 bases that match TRBD1. J lost 7 bases, V lost 4 bases, and 15 bases had no gene match. Germline CDR1 ENHRY, CDR2 SYGVKD. The CDR3 is made up of 17 amino acids. This CDR3 is CAISGPHNRGRRNEQFF. Here the CDR3 DNA reads TGTGCCATCAGTGGCCCCCATAACAGGGGGAGGAGGAATGAGCAGTTCTTC.